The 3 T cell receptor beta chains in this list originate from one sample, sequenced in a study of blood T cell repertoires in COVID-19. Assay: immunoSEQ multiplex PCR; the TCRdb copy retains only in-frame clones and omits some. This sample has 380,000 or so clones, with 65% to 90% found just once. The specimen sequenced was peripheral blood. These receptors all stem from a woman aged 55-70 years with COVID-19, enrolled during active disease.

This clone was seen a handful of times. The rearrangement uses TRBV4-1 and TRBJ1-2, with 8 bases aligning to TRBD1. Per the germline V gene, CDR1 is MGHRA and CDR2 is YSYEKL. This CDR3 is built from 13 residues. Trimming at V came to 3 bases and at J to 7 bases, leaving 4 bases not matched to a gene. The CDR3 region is CASSQDRDGGYTF. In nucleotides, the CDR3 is TGCGCCAGCAGCCAGGACAGGGATGGTGGCTACACCTTC.

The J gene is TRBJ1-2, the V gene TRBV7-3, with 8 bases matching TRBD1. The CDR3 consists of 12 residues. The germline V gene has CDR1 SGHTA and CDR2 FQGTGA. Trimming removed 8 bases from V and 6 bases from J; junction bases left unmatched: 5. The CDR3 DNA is TGTGCCAGCGGAGAACAGGGGGATGGCTACACCTTC. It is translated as CASGEQGDGYTF.

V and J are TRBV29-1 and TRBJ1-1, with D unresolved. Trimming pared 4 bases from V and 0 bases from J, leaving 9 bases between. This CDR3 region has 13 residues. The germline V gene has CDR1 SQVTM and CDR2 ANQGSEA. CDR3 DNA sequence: TGCAGCGTTGGGCGGGAGATGAACACTGAAGCTTTCTTT. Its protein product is CSVGREMNTEAFF.